This T cell receptor (beta chain) was obtained from a study of blood T cell repertoires in COVID-19. Germline V CDR1 and CDR2: MNHNY, SVGAGI (reference sequence). Trimming at V came to 0 bases and at J to 7 bases, leaving 6 bases not matched to a gene. The CDR3 is 16 residues long. Data came from immunoSEQ multiplex PCR; TCRdb stores just in-frame clones and leaves some out. Of around 250,000 clones listed, approximately 89% are singletons. The source material was PBMCs or T cells enriched from blood (not recorded which). The TCR sequence derives from a woman aged 40 to 49 who had been exposed to COVID-19. The rearrangement uses TRBV6-6 and TRBJ1-3, with 10 bases fitting TRBD1. For the CDR3, the DNA is TGTGCCAGCAGTTACTCTAGACAGGGGGCTAGGAACACCATATATTTT. This gives the protein CASSYSRQGARNTIYF.